The rows below give T cell receptor beta chains drawn from one sample of a study of shared clonotypes between healthy human individuals. Libraries were prepared by immunoSEQ multiplex PCR; TCRdb keeps only in-frame clonotypes and omits some of them. The sample lists about 500,000 clones, about 74% seen once, with approximately 12% in the top ten. The specimen was PBMCs. These receptors were obtained from a woman in her thirties or forties in good health. Some clones in this sample may be carry-over from other donors' samples. CDR3s include the opening cysteine and the closing phenylalanine or tryptophan. A D gene is named only where the DNA matches it firmly. The size field is filled for only some rows; it gives once, few, many or a size class.

D,size,J,V,CDR3,DNA
TRBD2,.,TRBJ2-5,TRBV28,CASSFTSGKETQYF,TGTGCCAGCAGTTTTACCAGCGGGAAGGAGACCCAGTACTTC
.,once,TRBJ1-3,TRBV28,CASSLLYPYSRASGNTIYF,TGTGCCAGCAGTTTACTTTACCCTTATAGTAGGGCCTCTGGAAACACCATATATTTT
.,.,TRBJ2-2,TRBV29-1,CSGRRMDTGELFF,TGCAGCGGCCGTCGGATGGACACCGGGGAGCTGTTTTTT
TRBD2,.,TRBJ2-1,TRBV7-2,CASSQGASGINEQFF,TGTGCCAGCAGCCAAGGGGCTAGCGGGATAAATGAGCAGTTCTTC
.,.,TRBJ2-5,TRBV9,CASSVGAGLGETQYF,TGTGCCAGCAGCGTAGGGGCAGGTCTTGGGGAGACCCAGTACTTC
.,.,TRBJ1-1,TRBV14,CASSPVGGTEAFF,TGTGCCAGCAGCCCCGTGGGGGGCACTGAAGCTTTCTTT
.,.,TRBJ1-2,TRBV15,CATSRDRAGNYGYTF,TGTGCCACCAGCAGAGATCGGGCGGGGAACTATGGCTACACCTTC
.,.,TRBJ2-5,TRBV11-3,CASSFGGGGETQYF,TGTGCCAGCAGCTTTGGGGGCGGCGGAGAGACCCAGTACTTC
.,few,TRBJ2-7,TRBV19,CASSSLMRSSYEQYF,TGTGCCAGTAGTTCCTTGATGCGGAGCTCCTACGAGCAGTACTTC
TRBD1,.,TRBJ1-3,TRBV7-2,CASSTGTGPGNTIYF,TGTGCCAGCAGCACGGGGACAGGCCCTGGAAACACCATATATTTT
TRBD1,.,TRBJ2-5,TRBV5-1,CASSFNTPGQGGETQYF,TGCGCCAGCAGCTTTAATACTCCGGGACAGGGGGGTGAGACCCAGTACTTC
.,.,TRBJ2-7,TRBV7-2,CASSSLATRSYEQYF,TGTGCCAGCAGCTCCTTAGCGACCCGCTCCTACGAGCAGTACTTC
.,.,TRBJ1-2,TRBV18,CASSPRQRDGYTF,TGTGCCAGCTCGCCGAGACAGAGAGATGGCTACACCTTC
.,many,TRBJ2-5,TRBV30,CAWSVLQGSGETQYF,TGTGCCTGGAGTGTATTGCAGGGTTCGGGGGAGACCCAGTACTTC
TRBD1,once,TRBJ1-2,TRBV4-1,CASSQPQTGIYGYTF,TGCGCCAGCAGCCAACCCCAGACAGGGATCTATGGCTACACCTTC
.,.,TRBJ2-7,TRBV29-1,CSVLFPSYEQYF,TGCAGCGTTTTATTTCCCTCCTACGAGCAGTACTTC
TRBD2,.,TRBJ2-7,TRBV28,CASRTSGSSYEQYF,TGTGCCAGCAGGACTAGCGGGAGCTCCTACGAGCAGTACTTC
TRBD2,once,TRBJ2-1,TRBV27,CASRKLAGGGPYNEQFF,TGTGCCAGCAGGAAACTAGCGGGAGGGGGTCCCTACAATGAGCAGTTCTTC
.,many,TRBJ1-3,TRBV28,CASSFTGSNTIYF,TGTGCCAGCAGTTTTACAGGGAGTAACACCATATATTTT
TRBD1,.,TRBJ2-2,TRBV2,CASSQGAGGELFF,TGTGCCAGTTCCCAGGGGGCAGGCGGGGAGCTGTTTTTT
TRBD1,.,TRBJ2-7,TRBV27,CASSSWDRRTYEQYF,TGTGCCAGCAGTTCCTGGGACAGGCGGACCTACGAGCAGTACTTC
.,.,TRBJ1-2,TRBV13,CASSRLPMSGYTF,TGTGCCAGCAGTAGGTTACCCATGAGTGGCTACACCTTC
TRBD2,many,TRBJ2-7,TRBV9,CASSVGLAVYEQYF,TGTGCCAGCAGCGTAGGGCTAGCGGTCTACGAGCAGTACTTC
.,.,TRBJ2-3,TRBV25-1,CASGLRGRSTDTQYF,TGTGCCAGCGGGCTCCGGGGGAGGAGCACAGATACGCAGTATTTT
TRBD1,once,TRBJ2-7,TRBV5-1,CASSSTGAREQYF,TGCGCCAGCAGCTCGACAGGGGCGAGGGAGCAGTACTTC
TRBD2,.,TRBJ2-2,TRBV5-1,CASSLKTAGFTGELFF,TGCGCCAGCAGCTTGAAGACAGCGGGGTTCACCGGGGAGCTGTTTTTT
TRBD2,.,TRBJ2-7,TRBV30,CALREGWFEQYF,TGTGCCTTGCGGGAGGGGTGGTTCGAGCAGTACTTC
.,.,TRBJ1-5,TRBV5-1,CASRAGGDSNQPQHF,TGCGCCAGCAGAGCAGGCGGCGATAGCAATCAGCCCCAGCATTTT
.,.,TRBJ2-2,TRBV15,CATSRVGTGELFF,TGTGCCACCAGCAGAGTTGGGACCGGGGAGCTGTTTTTT
.,.,TRBJ1-2,TRBV2,CASSRDVESGYTF,TGTGCCAGCAGTAGAGACGTAGAGAGCGGCTACACCTTC
.,.,TRBJ2-1,TRBV5-1,CASSAMSSYNEQFF,TGCGCCAGCTCCGCCATGAGCTCCTACAATGAGCAGTTCTTC
.,once,TRBJ2-2,TRBV5-6,CASSLWAGQSAGTGELFF,TGTGCCAGCAGCTTATGGGCGGGACAGAGTGCGGGCACCGGGGAGCTGTTTTTT
TRBD1,few,TRBJ1-4,TRBV4-3,CASSQDNRGGNEKLFF,TGCGCCAGCAGCCAAGACAACAGGGGGGGTAATGAAAAACTGTTTTTT
.,.,TRBJ2-3,TRBV6-5,CASKVQGDTDTQYF,TGTGCCAGCAAGGTACAGGGCGACACAGATACGCAGTATTTT
TRBD1,.,TRBJ2-5,TRBV25-1,CASSVRDRDPDPSGAQYF,TGTGCCAGCAGTGTCCGGGACAGGGACCCTGACCCAAGTGGGGCCCAGTACTTC
.,.,TRBJ2-7,TRBV11-2,CASTLGSGEQYF,TGTGCCAGCACCCTTGGGAGTGGCGAGCAGTACTTC
TRBD2,.,TRBJ2-2,TRBV4-1,CASSRTSGNTGELFF,TGCGCCAGCAGCCGGACTAGCGGGAACACCGGGGAGCTGTTTTTT
TRBD1,.,TRBJ1-1,TRBV9,CASSVGDSRNTEAFF,TGTGCCAGCAGCGTAGGGGACAGCCGGAACACTGAAGCTTTCTTT
TRBD1,.,TRBJ2-5,TRBV11-2,CASSTWTGPRETQYF,TGTGCCAGCAGCACGTGGACAGGGCCTAGGGAGACCCAGTACTTC
.,once,TRBJ2-2,TRBV7-2,CASSQRIVGTGELFF,TGTGCCAGCAGCCAGCGAATAGTCGGCACCGGGGAGCTGTTTTTT
TRBD2,.,TRBJ2-5,TRBV4-2,CASSQDSAGGETQYF,TGTGCCAGCAGCCAAGATTCAGCGGGAGGAGAGACCCAGTACTTC
.,.,TRBJ2-2,TRBV7-9,CASSLGRTDNTGELFF,TGTGCCAGCAGCTTAGGTAGGACAGACAACACCGGGGAGCTGTTTTTT
.,.,TRBJ2-1,TRBV28,CASSLTLRSYNEQFF,TGTGCCAGCAGTTTAACCCTGCGCTCCTACAATGAGCAGTTCTTC
.,few,TRBJ1-1,TRBV7-2,CASSLFGNTEAFF,TGTGCCAGCAGCCTATTTGGGAACACTGAAGCTTTCTTT
.,.,TRBJ2-6,TRBV5-3,CARSCPGRNSGANVLTF,TGTGCCAGAAGCTGCCCGGGACGGAACTCTGGGGCCAACGTCCTGACTTTC
TRBD1,many,TRBJ1-1,TRBV20-1,CSARDREAFF,TGCAGTGCCAGGGACAGAGAAGCTTTCTTT
.,.,TRBJ2-1,TRBV7-3,CASSLRPYPYNEQFF,TGTGCCAGCAGCTTAAGGCCATATCCCTACAATGAGCAGTTCTTC
TRBD1,.,TRBJ2-7,TRBV19,CASSTQGVGEQYF,TGTGCCAGTAGTACTCAGGGGGTGGGCGAGCAGTACTTC
.,.,TRBJ1-1,TRBV28,CASSYPGTVNTEAFF,TGTGCCAGCAGTTACCCCGGGACTGTGAACACTGAAGCTTTCTTT
.,.,TRBJ2-5,TRBV28,CASSVGRQETQYF,TGTGCCAGCAGCGTCGGGCGACAAGAGACCCAGTACTTC
.,.,TRBJ2-2,TRBV7-9,CASSWYISGNTGELFF,TGTGCCAGCAGCTGGTATATTAGCGGAAACACCGGGGAGCTGTTTTTT
.,.,TRBJ1-5,TRBV28,CASHTVNLGDQPQHF,TGTGCCAGCCATACCGTAAACCTTGGAGATCAGCCCCAGCATTTT
TRBD1,.,TRBJ1-4,TRBV28,CASSLNGRGYSEKLFF,TGTGCCAGCAGTTTAAACGGCAGGGGGTATTCTGAAAAACTGTTTTTT
.,.,TRBJ2-1,TRBV28,CASRRPEGYNEQFF,TGTGCCAGCAGGCGGCCGGAGGGGTACAATGAGCAGTTCTTC
TRBD1,few,TRBJ2-5,TRBV4-1,CASSQTGMRETQYF,TGCGCCAGCAGCCAGACAGGGATGCGGGAGACCCAGTACTTC